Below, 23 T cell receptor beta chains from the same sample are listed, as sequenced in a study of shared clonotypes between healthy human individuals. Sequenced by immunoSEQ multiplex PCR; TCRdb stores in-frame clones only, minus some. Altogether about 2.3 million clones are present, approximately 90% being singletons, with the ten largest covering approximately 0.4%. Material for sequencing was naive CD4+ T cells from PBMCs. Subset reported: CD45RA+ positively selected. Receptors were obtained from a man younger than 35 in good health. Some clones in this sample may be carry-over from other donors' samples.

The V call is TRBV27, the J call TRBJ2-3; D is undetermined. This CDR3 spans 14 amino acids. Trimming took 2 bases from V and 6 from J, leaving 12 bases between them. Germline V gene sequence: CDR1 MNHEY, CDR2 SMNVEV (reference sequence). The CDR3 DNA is TGTGCCAGCAGTTTAATGTCCGTCCCGGATACGCAGTATTTT. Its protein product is CASSLMSVPDTQYF.

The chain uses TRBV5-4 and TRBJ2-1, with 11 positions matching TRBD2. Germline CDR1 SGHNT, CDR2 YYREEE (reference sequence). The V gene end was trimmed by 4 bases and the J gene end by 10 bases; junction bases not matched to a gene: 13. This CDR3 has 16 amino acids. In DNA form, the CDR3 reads TGTGCCAGCAGCCCCAGGTTAGCGGGAGGGCCCCGGGAGCAGTTCTTC. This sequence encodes CASSPRLAGGPREQFF.

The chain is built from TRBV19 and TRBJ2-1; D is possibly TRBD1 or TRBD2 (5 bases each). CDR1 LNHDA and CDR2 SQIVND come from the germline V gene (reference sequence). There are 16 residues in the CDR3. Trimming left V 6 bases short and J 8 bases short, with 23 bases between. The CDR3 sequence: CASRAPPGTEIYEQFF. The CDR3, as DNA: TGTGCCAGTAGGGCCCCCCCCGGGACCGAGATCTATGAGCAGTTCTTC.

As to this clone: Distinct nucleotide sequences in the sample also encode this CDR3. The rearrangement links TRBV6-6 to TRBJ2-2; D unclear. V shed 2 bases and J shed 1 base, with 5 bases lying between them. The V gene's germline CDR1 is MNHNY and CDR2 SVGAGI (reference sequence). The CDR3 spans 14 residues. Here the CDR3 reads CASSYGGNTGELFF. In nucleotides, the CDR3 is TGTGCCAGCAGTTACGGTGGGAACACCGGGGAGCTGTTTTTT.

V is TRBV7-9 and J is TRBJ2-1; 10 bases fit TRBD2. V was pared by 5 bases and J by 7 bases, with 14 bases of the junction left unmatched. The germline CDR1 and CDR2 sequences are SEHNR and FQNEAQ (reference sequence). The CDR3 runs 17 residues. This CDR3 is CASSPRGASGSGNEQFF. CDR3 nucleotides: TGTGCCAGCAGCCCCCGCGGGGCTAGCGGGAGTGGGAATGAGCAGTTCTTC.

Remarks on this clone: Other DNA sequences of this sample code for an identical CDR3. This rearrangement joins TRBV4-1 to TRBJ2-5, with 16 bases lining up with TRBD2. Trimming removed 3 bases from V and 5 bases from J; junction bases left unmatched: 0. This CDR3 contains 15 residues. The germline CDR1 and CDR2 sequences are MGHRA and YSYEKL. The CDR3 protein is CASSQGLAGGETQYF. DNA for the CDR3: TGCGCCAGCAGCCAGGGACTAGCGGGAGGGGAGACCCAGTACTTC.

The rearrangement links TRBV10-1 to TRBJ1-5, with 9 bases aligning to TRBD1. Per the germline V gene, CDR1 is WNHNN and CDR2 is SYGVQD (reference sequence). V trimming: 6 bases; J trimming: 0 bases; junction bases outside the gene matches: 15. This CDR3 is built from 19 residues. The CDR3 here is CASSRGRDRAYYSNQPQHF. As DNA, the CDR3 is TGCGCCAGCAGCAGGGGAAGGGACAGGGCCTATTATAGCAATCAGCCCCAGCATTTT.

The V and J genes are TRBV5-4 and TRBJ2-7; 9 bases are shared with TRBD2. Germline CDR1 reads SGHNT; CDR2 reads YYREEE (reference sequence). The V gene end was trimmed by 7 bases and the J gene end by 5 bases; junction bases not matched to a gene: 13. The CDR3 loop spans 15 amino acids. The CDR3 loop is CASRPYSGSLDEQYF. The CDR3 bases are TGTGCCAGCCGCCCCTATAGCGGGAGCCTCGACGAGCAGTACTTC.

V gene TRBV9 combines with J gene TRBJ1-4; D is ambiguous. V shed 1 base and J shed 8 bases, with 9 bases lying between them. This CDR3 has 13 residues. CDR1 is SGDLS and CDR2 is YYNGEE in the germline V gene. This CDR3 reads CASSVRPGEKLFF. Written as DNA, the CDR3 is TGTGCCAGCAGCGTACGGCCAGGCGAAAAACTGTTTTTT.

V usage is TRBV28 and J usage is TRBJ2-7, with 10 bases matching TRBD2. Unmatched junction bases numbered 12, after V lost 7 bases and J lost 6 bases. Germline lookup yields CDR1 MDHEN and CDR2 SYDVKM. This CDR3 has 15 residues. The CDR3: CASIQAASGSPEQYF. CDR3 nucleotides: TGTGCCAGCATCCAAGCGGCTAGCGGGAGTCCCGAGCAGTACTTC.

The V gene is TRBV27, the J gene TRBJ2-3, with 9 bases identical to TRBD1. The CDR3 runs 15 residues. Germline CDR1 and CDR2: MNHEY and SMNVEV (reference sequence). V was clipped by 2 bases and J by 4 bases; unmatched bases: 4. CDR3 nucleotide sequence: TGTGCCAGCAGTTTAACGGGACAGGGCCCAGATACGCAGTATTTT. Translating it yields CASSLTGQGPDTQYF.

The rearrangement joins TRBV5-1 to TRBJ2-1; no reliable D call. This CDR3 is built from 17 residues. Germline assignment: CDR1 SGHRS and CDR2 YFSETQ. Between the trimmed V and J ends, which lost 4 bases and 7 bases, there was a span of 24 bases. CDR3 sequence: CASSPRNDSFLQNEQFF. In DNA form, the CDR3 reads TGCGCCAGCAGCCCTCGAAATGACTCATTTCTACAGAATGAGCAGTTCTTC.

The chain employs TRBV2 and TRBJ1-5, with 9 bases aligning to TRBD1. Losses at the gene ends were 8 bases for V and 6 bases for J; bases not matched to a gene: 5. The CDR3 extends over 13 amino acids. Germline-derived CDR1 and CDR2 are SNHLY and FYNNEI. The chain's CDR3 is CASGQGFGQPQHF. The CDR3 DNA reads TGTGCCAGCGGACAGGGGTTTGGTCAGCCCCAGCATTTT. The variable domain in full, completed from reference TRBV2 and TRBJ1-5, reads EPEVTQTPSHQVTQMGQEVILRCVPISNHLYFYWYRQILGQKVEFLVSFYNNEISEKSEIFDDQFSVERPDGSNFTLKIRSTKLEDSAMYFCASGQGFGQPQHFGDGTRLSIL.

CDR3 coding DNA: TGCGCCAGCAGTCAAGGAGGGTACCGGAGCAATCAGCCCCAGCATTTT. This gives the protein CASSQGGYRSNQPQHF. The J gene is TRBJ1-5, the V gene TRBV23-1; no clear D gene. TRBV23-1 carries the ORF label, with uncertain function. Deletions cut 2 bases from V and 1 base from J, with 12 bases between. This CDR3 is 16 amino acids long.

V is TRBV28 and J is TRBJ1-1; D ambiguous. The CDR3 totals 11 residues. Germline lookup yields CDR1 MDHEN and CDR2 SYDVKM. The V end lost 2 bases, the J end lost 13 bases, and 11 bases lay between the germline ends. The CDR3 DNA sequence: TGTGCCAGCAGTTTAACGGGGTTGAATTTCTTT. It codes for CASSLTGLNFF.

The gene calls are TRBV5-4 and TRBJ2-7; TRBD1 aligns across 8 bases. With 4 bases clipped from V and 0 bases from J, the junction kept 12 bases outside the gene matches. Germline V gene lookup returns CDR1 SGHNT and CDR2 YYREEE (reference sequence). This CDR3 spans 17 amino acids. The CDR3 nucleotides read TGTGCCAGCAGCACAGGGGACAGGCGACCCAGCTCCTACGAGCAGTACTTC. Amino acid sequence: CASSTGDRRPSSYEQYF.

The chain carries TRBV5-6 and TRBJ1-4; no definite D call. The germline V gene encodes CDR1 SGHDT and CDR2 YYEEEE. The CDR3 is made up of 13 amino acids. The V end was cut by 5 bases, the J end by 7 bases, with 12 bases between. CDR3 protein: CASSRLGGEKLFF. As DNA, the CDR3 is TGTGCCAGCAGTAGACTAGGAGGTGAAAAACTGTTTTTT. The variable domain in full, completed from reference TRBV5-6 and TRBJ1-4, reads DAGVTQSPTHLIKTRGQQVTLRCSPKSGHDTVSWYQQALGQGPQFIFQYYEEEERQRGNFPDRFSGHQFPNYSSELNVNALLLGDSALYLCASSRLGGEKLFFGSGTQLSVL.

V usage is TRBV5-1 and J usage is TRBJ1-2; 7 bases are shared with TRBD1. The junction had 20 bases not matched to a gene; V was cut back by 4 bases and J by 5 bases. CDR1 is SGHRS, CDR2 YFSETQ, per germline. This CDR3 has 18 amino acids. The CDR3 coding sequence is TGCGCCAGCAGCAGAACAGGGGACTACCAAATGGGCATATATGGCTACACCTTC. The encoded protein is CASSRTGDYQMGIYGYTF.

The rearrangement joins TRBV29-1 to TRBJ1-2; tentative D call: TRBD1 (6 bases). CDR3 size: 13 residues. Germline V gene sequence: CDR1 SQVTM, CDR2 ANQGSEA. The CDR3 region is CTTKGQGNYGYTF. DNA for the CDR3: TGCACCACGAAGGGTCAGGGGAACTATGGCTACACCTTC. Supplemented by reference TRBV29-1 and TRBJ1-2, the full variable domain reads SAVISQKPSRDICQRGTSLTIQCQVDSQVTMMFWYRQQPGQSLTLIATANQGSEATYESGFVIDKFPISRPNLTFSTLTVSNMSPEDSSIYLCTTKGQGNYGYTFGSGTRLTVV.

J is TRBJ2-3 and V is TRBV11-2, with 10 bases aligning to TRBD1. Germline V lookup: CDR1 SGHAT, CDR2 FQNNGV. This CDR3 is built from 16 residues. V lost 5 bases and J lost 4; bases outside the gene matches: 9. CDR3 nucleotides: TGTGCCAGCAGCCCTAGGACAGGGGGATCGGCAGATACGCAGTATTTT. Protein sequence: CASSPRTGGSADTQYF. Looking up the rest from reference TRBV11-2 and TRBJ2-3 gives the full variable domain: EAGVAQSPRYKIIEKRQSVAFWCNPISGHATLYWYQQILGQGPKLLIQFQNNGVVDDSQLPKDRFSAERLKGVDSTLKIQPAKLEDSAVYLCASSPRTGGSADTQYFGPGTRLTVL.

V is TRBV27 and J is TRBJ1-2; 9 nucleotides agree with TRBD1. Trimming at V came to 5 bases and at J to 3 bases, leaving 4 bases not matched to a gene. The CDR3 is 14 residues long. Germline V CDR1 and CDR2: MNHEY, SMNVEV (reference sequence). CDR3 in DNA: TGTGCCAGCAGTAGGACAGGGGAGGACTATGGCTACACCTTC. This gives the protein CASSRTGEDYGYTF.

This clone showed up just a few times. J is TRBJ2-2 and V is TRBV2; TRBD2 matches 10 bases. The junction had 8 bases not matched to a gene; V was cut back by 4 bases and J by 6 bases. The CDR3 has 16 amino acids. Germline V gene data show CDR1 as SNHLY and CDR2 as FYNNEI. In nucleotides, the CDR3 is TGTGCCAGCAGTGTTTCTAGCGGGAGTTTGGCCGGGGAGCTGTTTTTT. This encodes CASSVSSGSLAGELFF.

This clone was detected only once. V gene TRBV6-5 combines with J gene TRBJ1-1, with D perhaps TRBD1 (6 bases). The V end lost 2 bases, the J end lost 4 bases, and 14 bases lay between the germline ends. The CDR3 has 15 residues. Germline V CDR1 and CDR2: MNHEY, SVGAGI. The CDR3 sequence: CASSYVAGAGTEAFF. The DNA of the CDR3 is TGTGCCAGCAGTTACGTAGCAGGGGCGGGCACTGAAGCTTTCTTT.